Sequencing of this T cell receptor beta chain was carried out in a study of T cell responses to AZD1222 COVID-19 vaccine. The CDR3 totals 17 residues. With 2 bases clipped from V and 4 bases from J, the junction kept 8 bases outside the gene matches. Per the germline V gene, CDR1 is LGHNA and CDR2 is YSLEER. The data were produced by immunoSEQ multiplex PCR, yet TCRdb's version contains in-frame clones alone and is incomplete. The table has about 120,000 clones, about four fifths seen once. The source is an adult in good health. J is TRBJ2-7 and V is TRBV4-3; TRBD2 aligns across 13 bases. The material was peripheral blood, obtained on day 0 of AZD1222 vaccination. The CDR3 DNA reads TGCGCCAGCAGCCAAACGGGGCCGGGACTAGCGGGGTACGAGCAGTACTTC. Translated: CASSQTGPGLAGYEQYF.